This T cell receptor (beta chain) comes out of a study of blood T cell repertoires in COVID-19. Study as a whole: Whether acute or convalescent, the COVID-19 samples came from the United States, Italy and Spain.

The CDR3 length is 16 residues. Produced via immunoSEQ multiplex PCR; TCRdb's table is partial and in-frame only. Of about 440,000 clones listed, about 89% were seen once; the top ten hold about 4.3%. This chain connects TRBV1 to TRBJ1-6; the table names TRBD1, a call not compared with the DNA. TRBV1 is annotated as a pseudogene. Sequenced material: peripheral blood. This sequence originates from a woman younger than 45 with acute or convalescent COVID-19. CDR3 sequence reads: CTSSHPLGQGRSPLHF. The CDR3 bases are TGCACCAGCAGCCATCCCCTCGGACAGGGCAGATCACCCCTCCACTTT.